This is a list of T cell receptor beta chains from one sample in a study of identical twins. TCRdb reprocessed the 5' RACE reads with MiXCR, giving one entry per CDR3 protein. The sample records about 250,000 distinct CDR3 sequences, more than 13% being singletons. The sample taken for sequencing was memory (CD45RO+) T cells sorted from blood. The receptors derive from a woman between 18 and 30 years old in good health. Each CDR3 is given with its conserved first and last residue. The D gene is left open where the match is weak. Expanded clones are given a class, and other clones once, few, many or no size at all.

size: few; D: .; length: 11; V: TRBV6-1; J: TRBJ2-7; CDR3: CASSFWYEQYF; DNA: TGTGCCAGCAGTTTTTGGTACGAGCAGTACTTC
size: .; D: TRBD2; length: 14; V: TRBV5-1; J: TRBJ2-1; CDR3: CASRRYGRGNEQFF; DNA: TGCGCCAGCAGGCGGTACGGGAGGGGTAATGAGCAGTTCTTC
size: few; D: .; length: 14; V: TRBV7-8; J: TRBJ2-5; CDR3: CASSPRSPEETQYF; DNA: TGTGCCAGCAGCCCCCGTTCCCCCGAAGAGACCCAGTACTTC
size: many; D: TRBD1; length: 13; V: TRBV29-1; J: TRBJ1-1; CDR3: CSVPGQTNTEAFF; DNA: TGCAGCGTGCCGGGACAGACGAACACTGAAGCTTTCTTT
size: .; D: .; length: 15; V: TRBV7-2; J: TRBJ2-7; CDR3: CASSYSRGITYEQYF; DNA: TGTGCCAGCAGCTACAGTAGGGGTATAACCTACGAGCAGTACTTC
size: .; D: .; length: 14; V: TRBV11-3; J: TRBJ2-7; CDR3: CASSFMDRGLGQYF; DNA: TGTGCCAGCAGCTTCATGGACAGGGGACTAGGGCAGTACTTC
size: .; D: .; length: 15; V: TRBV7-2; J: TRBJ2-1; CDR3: CASSTWTGTYNEQFF; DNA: TGTGCCAGCAGCACCTGGACTGGAACGTACAATGAGCAGTTCTTC
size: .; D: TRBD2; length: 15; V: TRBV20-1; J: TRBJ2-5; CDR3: CSATGSGGIQETQYF; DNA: TGCAGTGCTACCGGTAGCGGGGGGATACAAGAGACCCAGTACTTC
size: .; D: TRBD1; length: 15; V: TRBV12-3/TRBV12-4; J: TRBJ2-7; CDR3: CASSFRGQGHHEQYF; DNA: TGTGCCAGCAGTTTTCGGGGACAGGGGCATCACGAGCAGTACTTC
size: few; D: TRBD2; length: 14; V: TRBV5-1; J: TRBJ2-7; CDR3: CASSLGTSSYEQYF; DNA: TGCGCCAGCAGCTTGGGGACTAGTTCCTACGAGCAGTACTTC
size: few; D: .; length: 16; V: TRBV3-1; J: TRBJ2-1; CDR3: CASSPLLRSSYNEQFF; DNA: TGTGCCAGCAGCCCGTTGTTGCGGAGCTCCTACAATGAGCAGTTCTTC
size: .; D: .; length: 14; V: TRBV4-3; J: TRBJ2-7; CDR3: CASSHGLKSYEQYF; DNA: TGCGCCAGCAGCCACGGTCTAAAAAGCTACGAGCAGTACTTC
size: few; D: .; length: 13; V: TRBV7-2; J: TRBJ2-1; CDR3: CASSGRLHNEQFF; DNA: TGTGCCAGCAGCGGACGACTTCACAATGAGCAGTTCTTC
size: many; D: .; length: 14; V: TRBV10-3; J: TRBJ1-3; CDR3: CAISESTAGNTIYF; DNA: TGTGCCATCAGTGAGTCGACAGCTGGAAACACCATATATTTT
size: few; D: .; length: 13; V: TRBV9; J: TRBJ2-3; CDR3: CASSVEQHDTQYF; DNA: TGTGCCAGCAGCGTAGAACAGCATGATACGCAGTATTTT
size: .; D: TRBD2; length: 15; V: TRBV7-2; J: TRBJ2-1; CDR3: CASSFILGLAGEQFF; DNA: TGTGCCAGCAGCTTCATCCTCGGACTAGCCGGTGAGCAGTTCTTC
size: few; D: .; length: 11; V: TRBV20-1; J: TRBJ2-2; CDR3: CSARVGGELFF; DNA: TGCAGTGCTAGAGTTGGAGGGGAGCTGTTTTTT
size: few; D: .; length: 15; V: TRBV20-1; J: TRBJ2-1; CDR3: CSASRSRITYNEQFF; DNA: TGCAGTGCTAGTAGGAGCAGGATTACCTACAATGAGCAGTTCTTC
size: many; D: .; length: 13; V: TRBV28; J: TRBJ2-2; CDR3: CASRPQRTGELFF; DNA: TGTGCCAGCAGGCCCCAGAGAACCGGGGAGCTGTTTTTT
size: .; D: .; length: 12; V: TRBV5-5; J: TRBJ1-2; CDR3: CASSPNTDGYTF; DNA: TGTGCCAGCAGCCCCAACACCGATGGCTACACCTTC